The 23 T cell receptor beta chains below come from one sample, sequenced in a study of regulatory T cells in long-lasting Graves disease. Combining iRepertoire HTBI primers with Arm-PCR of CDR3 regions, the authors built TCR beta libraries. TCRdb reprocessed the multiplex PCR reads with MiXCR, giving one entry per CDR3 protein. The table has approximately 310,000 distinct CDR3 sequences, approximately 20% seen once. As for time point: newly diagnosed GD, antithyroid drugs for less than 3 months. Construction of the TCR library relied on RNA isolated from PBMCs. The material was peripheral blood mononuclear cells (PBMCs), obtained at new diagnosis, from a patient treated with antithyroid drugs. The receptor source for this set is a female donor with Graves disease.

There are many counts of this clonotype. The DNA of the CDR3 is TGTGCCAGCAGTTTAGGAGGACGGAGTAACACTGAAGCTTTCTTT. Encoded protein: CASSLGGRSNTEAFF. The rearrangement links TRBV28 to TRBJ1-1; no clear D. CDR1 MDHEN and CDR2 SYDVKM come from the germline V gene. Trimming took off 2 bases at V and 2 bases at J, with 12 bases between the two ends. The CDR3 is 15 residues long.

CDR3 DNA: TGTGCCAGCAGGACTGACAGGGCAGCTTCCGGGGAGCTGTTTTTT. Translating it yields CASRTDRAASGELFF. The V gene is TRBV6-2 or TRBV6-3, the J gene TRBJ2-2; 7 nucleotides align to TRBD1. Per the germline V gene, CDR1 is MNHEY and CDR2 is SVGEGT. This CDR3 comprises 15 residues. Trimming cost V 6 bases and J 6 bases; bases outside gene matches: 10.

The table lists this clonotype with a few counts. The chain uses TRBV13 and TRBJ1-3, with D uncertain. Deletions cut 3 bases from V and 0 bases from J, with 9 bases between. This CDR3 has 15 amino acids. From germline, CDR1 is PRHDT and CDR2 FYEKMQ (reference sequence). CDR3 in DNA: TGTGCCAGCAGCTTGCGGGTTAGCTCTGGAAACACCATATATTTT. This sequence encodes CASSLRVSSGNTIYF.

The chain links TRBV12-3 or TRBV12-4 to TRBJ2-3; 10 bases line up with TRBD2. Near its end, the DNA agrees better with TRBJ2-5, so the J call may be wrong. The CDR3 consists of 15 residues. CDR3 nucleotide sequence: TGTGCCAGCAGGGGATTAGCGGGAGGCAGAGAGACCCAGTACTTC. It specifies CASRGLAGGRETQYF.

This clonotype was seen repeatedly, ten times or more. The CDR3 DNA reads as TGTGCCAGCAGCCCCGGGAGTGAATCCTACGAGCAGTACTTC. It translates to CASSPGSESYEQYF. The gene calls are TRBV7-2 and TRBJ2-7; tentative D call: TRBD2 (6 bases). Per germline, CDR1 SGHTA and CDR2 FQGNSA. V was cut by 5 bases and J by 1 base, with 12 bases left in between. This CDR3 region has 14 residues.

With respect to this clonotype: A read error may account for a junction end that differs from germline. The V gene is TRBV3-1, the J gene TRBJ2-1; D remains unclear. This CDR3 is built from 12 residues. Germline assignment: CDR1 LGHDT and CDR2 YNNKEL (reference sequence). The CDR3 bases are TGTGCCAGCTCGCTCGTGGGCAATGAGCAGCTCTTC. As protein: CASSLVGNEQLF.

Details on this clonotype: Just one base apart from a much larger clone, this may be a read error. This chain uses TRBV2 with TRBJ1-1, with D uncertain. In germline, CDR1 is SNHLY, CDR2 FYNNEI. The CDR3 is made up of 14 amino acids. With 0 bases removed from V and 1 base from J, the gap between germline ends came to 6 bases. In nucleotides, the CDR3 is TGTGCCAGCAGTGAAGCGGGGAGGAACACTGAAGCTTTCTTT. It codes for CASSEAGRNTEAFF.

The chain combines TRBV10-3 with TRBJ1-6; D may be TRBD1 (6 bases). The CDR3 covers 13 residues. Between the trimmed V and J ends, which lost 8 bases and 8 bases, there was a span of 13 bases. The germline V gene encodes CDR1 ENHRY and CDR2 SYGVKD. CDR3 amino acids: CAIASAGDSPLHF. CDR3 coding DNA: TGTGCCATCGCGTCGGCAGGGGATTCACCCCTCCACTTT.

This clonotype was seen more than once but under ten times. The chain uses TRBV3-1 and TRBJ2-1, with TRBD2 matching 10 bases. The trim removed 1 base at V and 4 bases at J, leaving 7 bases unmatched. The length of the CDR3 is 17 residues. CDR1 and CDR2 from the germline V gene are LGHDT and YNNKEL (reference sequence). Here the CDR3 reads CASSQVPLAGEYNEQFF. The CDR3 nucleotides are TGTGCCAGCAGCCAAGTCCCCCTAGCGGGAGAGTACAATGAGCAGTTCTTC.

The gene calls are TRBV7-2 and TRBJ1-1; 8 bases line up with TRBD1. The V segment lost 3 bases and the J segment 1 base; nucleotides outside the gene matches: 7. CDR1 is SGHTA and CDR2 is FQGNSA in the germline V gene. The CDR3 is 16 amino acids. CDR3 nucleotide sequence: TGTGCCAGCAGCTTGAGCCCCAGGGGGCGGAACACTGAAGCTTTCTTT. The encoded protein is CASSLSPRGRNTEAFF.

This clonotype was recorded at least ten times. The V gene is TRBV11-2, the J gene TRBJ2-7; D not certain. The CDR3 length is 14 residues. The ends were cut back, 5 bases at V and 1 base at J, with 12 bases in the middle. In germline, CDR1 is SGHAT, CDR2 FQNNGV. CDR3 residues: CASSNPLQSYEQYF. CDR3 in DNA: TGTGCCAGCAGCAACCCTCTTCAATCCTACGAGCAGTACTTC.

This clonotype was counted at least ten times. This chain connects TRBV30 to TRBJ2-1; D tentatively reads TRBD1 or TRBD2 (8 bases each). CDR1 GTSNPN and CDR2 SVGIG come from the germline V gene (reference sequence). The CDR3 has 17 residues. Trimming shortened V by 1 base and J by 1 base, and 17 bases separated the two germline ends. The CDR3 DNA reads TGTGCCTGGAGTGGGGACAGGTCGGGGGGGTCCTACAATGAGCAGTTCTTC. This gives the protein CAWSGDRSGGSYNEQFF.

The chain uses TRBV24-1 and TRBJ2-1; 12 nucleotides line up with TRBD2. CDR1 and CDR2 from the germline V gene are KGHDR and SFDVKD. This CDR3 region has 15 residues. The V segment lost 3 bases and the J segment 8 bases; nucleotides outside the gene matches: 4. The CDR3 bases are TGTGCCACCAGTGATAGACTAGCGGGAGTGGATGAGCAGTTCTTC. It codes for CATSDRLAGVDEQFF.

This clonotype was observed a few times. The chain carries TRBV12-3 or TRBV12-4 and TRBJ1-6; 9 bases are a match to TRBD1. V was clipped by 5 bases and J by 10 bases; unmatched bases: 9. The CDR3 length is 15 residues. The CDR3 sequence is CASSHRDRVVSPLHF. For the CDR3, the DNA is TGTGCCAGCAGTCACCGGGACAGGGTCGTCTCACCCCTCCACTTT.

This clonotype was detected many times. This rearrangement joins TRBV7-3 to TRBJ2-5, with TRBD1 as a possible D gene (6 bases). Trimming stripped 0 bases from V and 3 bases from J, with 11 bases between. Germline CDR1 and CDR2: SGHTA and FQGTGA. This CDR3 spans 15 amino acids. The CDR3 sequence is CASSLTAGVKETQYF. In DNA form, the CDR3 reads TGTGCCAGCAGCTTAACGGCAGGGGTCAAAGAGACCCAGTACTTC.

This clonotype was counted many times. The chain carries TRBV12-3 or TRBV12-4 and TRBJ2-3; D not certain. CDR3 size: 13 residues. V shed 3 bases and J shed 4 bases, with 8 bases lying between them. CDR3 DNA sequence: TGTGCCAGCAGTTTTGGGCAGTCAGATACGCAGTATTTT. Translation: CASSFGQSDTQYF.

This clonotype was detected many times. The chain employs TRBV11-2 and TRBJ1-1, with 7 positions matching TRBD1. After removal of 2 bases from V and 1 base from J, the junction contained 4 bases not matched to a gene. Germline CDR1 and CDR2: SGHAT and FQNNGV. CDR3 length equals 15 residues. CDR3 sequence: CASSLMGQTNTEAFF. The CDR3 nucleotides read TGTGCCAGCAGCTTAATGGGACAGACGAACACTGAAGCTTTCTTT. Filled out from reference TRBV11-2 and TRBJ1-1, the complete variable domain reads EAGVAQSPRYKIIEKRQSVAFWCNPISGHATLYWYQQILGQGPKLLIQFQNNGVVDDSQLPKDRFSAERLKGVDSTLKIQPAKLEDSAVYLCASSLMGQTNTEAFFGQGTRLTVV.

This clonotype was observed many times. J is TRBJ2-7 and V is TRBV19; 7 nucleotides agree with TRBD1. The germline gives CDR1 LNHDA, CDR2 SQIVND (reference sequence). V shed 5 bases and J 0 bases; nucleotides not matched to a gene: 7. The CDR3 contains 15 residues. The CDR3 spells CASSPSWDSSYEQYF. The CDR3 DNA follows: TGTGCCAGTAGTCCCTCTTGGGACAGCTCCTACGAGCAGTACTTC.

This clonotype was found many times. V is TRBV6-1 and J is TRBJ1-2; 8 nucleotides match TRBD1. V trimming: 6 bases; J trimming: 4 bases; junction bases outside the gene matches: 7. The CDR3 has 14 amino acids. Germline loops: CDR1 MNHNS, CDR2 SASEGT. Here the CDR3 DNA reads TGTGCCAGCAGGGCCGGGACAGGAAGCTATGGCTACACCTTC. Residues: CASRAGTGSYGYTF.

This chain uses TRBV6-2 or TRBV6-3 with TRBJ2-7; possibly TRBD2 for D (5 bases). The V gene's germline CDR1 is MNHEY and CDR2 SVGEGT. This CDR3 comprises 15 residues. V was trimmed by 6 bases and J by 1 base, leaving 16 bases between them. The CDR3 DNA sequence: TGTGCCAGCAGGGACCCGTTGAGCGGATCCTACGAGCAGTACTTC. Translation: CASRDPLSGSYEQYF.

Ten or more counts support this clonotype. The V gene is TRBV27, the J gene TRBJ1-5, with a weak D call TRBD1 (5 bases). The CDR3 extends over 17 amino acids. Per germline, CDR1 MNHEY and CDR2 SMNVEV (reference sequence). V lost 9 bases and J lost 0, with 21 bases in between. CDR3 sequence: CASSMGPALYSNQPQHF. In DNA form, the CDR3 reads TGTGCCAGTTCTATGGGACCCGCGCTGTATAGCAATCAGCCCCAGCATTTT.

Many counts were recorded for this clonotype. The chain has TRBV5-4 and TRBJ2-7; TRBD1 agrees at 8 bases. V dropped 2 bases and J dropped 1; count of bases not matched to a gene: 5. The CDR3 contains 15 residues. Germline loops: CDR1 SGHNT, CDR2 YYREEE (reference sequence). CDR3 in DNA: TGTGCCAGCAGCTTAAAGACAGGGGAATCCTACGAGCAGTACTTC. This gives the protein CASSLKTGESYEQYF. Filled out from reference TRBV5-4 and TRBJ2-7, the complete variable domain reads ETGVTQSPTHLIKTRGQQVTLRCSSQSGHNTVSWYQQALGQGPQFIFQYYREEENGRGNFPPRFSGLQFPNYSSELNVNALELDDSALYLCASSLKTGESYEQYFGPGTRLTVT.

The sample holds a few counts of this clonotype. The CDR3: CASQGGGTGELFF. The CDR3 DNA reads as TGTGCCAGCCAAGGGGGGGGCACCGGGGAGCTGTTTTTT. V and J are TRBV2 and TRBJ2-2, with D tentatively TRBD2 (7 bases). The CDR3 consists of 13 residues. CDR1 is SNHLY, CDR2 FYNNEI, per germline. Deletions cut 8 bases from V and 4 bases from J, with 11 bases between. Drawing the rest from reference TRBV2 and TRBJ2-2, the complete variable domain is EPEVTQTPSHQVTQMGQEVILRCVPISNHLYFYWYRQILGQKVEFLVSFYNNEISEKSEIFDDQFSVERPDGSNFTLKIRSTKLEDSAMYFCASQGGGTGELFFGEGSRLTVL.